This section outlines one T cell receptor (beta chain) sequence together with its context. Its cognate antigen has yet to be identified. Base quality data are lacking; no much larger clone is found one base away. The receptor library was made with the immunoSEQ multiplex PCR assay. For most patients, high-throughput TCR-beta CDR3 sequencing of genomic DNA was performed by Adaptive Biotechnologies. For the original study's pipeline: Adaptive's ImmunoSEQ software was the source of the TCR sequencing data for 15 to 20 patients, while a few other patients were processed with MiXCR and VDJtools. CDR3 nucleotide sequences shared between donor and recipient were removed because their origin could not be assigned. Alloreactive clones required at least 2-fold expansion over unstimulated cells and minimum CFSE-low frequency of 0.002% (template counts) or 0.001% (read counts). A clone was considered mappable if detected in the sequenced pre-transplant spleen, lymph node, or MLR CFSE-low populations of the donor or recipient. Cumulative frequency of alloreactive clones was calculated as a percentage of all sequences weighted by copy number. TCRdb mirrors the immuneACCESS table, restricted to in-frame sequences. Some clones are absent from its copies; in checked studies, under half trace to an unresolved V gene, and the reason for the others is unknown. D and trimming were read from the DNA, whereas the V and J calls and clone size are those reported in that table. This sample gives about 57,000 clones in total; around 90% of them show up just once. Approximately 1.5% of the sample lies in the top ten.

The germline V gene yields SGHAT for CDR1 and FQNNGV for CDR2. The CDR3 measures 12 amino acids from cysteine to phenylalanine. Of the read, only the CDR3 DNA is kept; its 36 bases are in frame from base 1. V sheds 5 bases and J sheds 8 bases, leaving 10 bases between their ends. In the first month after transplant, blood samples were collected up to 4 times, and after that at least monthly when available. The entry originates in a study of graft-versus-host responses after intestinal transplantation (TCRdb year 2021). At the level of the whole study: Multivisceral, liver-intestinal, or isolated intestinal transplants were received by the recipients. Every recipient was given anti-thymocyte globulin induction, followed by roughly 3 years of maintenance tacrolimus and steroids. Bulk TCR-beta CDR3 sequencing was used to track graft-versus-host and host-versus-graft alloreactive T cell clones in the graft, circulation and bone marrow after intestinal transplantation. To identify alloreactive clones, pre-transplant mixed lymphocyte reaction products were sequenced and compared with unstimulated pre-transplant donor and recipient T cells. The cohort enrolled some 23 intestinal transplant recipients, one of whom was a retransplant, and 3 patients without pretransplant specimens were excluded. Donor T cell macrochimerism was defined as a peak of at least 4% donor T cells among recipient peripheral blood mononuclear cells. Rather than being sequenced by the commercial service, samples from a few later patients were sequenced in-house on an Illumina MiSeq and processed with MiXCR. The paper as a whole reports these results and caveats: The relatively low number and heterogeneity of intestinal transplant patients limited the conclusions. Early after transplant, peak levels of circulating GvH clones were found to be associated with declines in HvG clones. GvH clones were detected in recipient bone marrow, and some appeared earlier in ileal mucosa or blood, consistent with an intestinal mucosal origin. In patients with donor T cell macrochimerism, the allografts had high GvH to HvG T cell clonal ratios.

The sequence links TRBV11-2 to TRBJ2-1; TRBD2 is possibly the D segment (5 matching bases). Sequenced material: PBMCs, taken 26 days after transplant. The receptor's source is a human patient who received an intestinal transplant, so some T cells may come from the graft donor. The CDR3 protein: CASSNRGYEQFF. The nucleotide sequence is TGTGCCAGCAGCAACCGGGGATATGAGCAGTTCTTC.